The 32 T cell receptor beta chains below come from one sample, sequenced in a study of cytomegalovirus exposure and HLA in healthy donors. With 60 Vbeta and 13 Jbeta primers, the PCR was carried out. The data were produced by immunoSEQ multiplex PCR, yet TCRdb's version contains in-frame clones alone and is incomplete. This sample has over 150,000 clones; 80% occur once, and the top ten carry around 5%. The sample taken for sequencing was PBMCs. The receptors shown here come from a man aged 25-40 years in good health and CMV-seronegative.

V and J are TRBV5-1 and TRBJ1-6; 9 bases map to TRBD1. The length of the CDR3 is 13 residues. With V trimmed by 7 bases and J by 7 bases, 3 bases remained unmatched. Germline V gives CDR1 SGHRS, CDR2 YFSETQ. CDR3 bases: TGCGCCAGCTCAGGACAGGGGAATTCACCCCTCCACTTT. As protein: CASSGQGNSPLHF.

The rearrangement joins TRBV6-1 to TRBJ2-2; the D is unclear. This CDR3 has 15 amino acids. The V gene's germline CDR1 is MNHNS and CDR2 SASEGT. V was cut by 7 bases and J by 3 bases, with 15 bases left in between. This chain's CDR3 is CASTSTPRDTGELFF. The CDR3 DNA follows: TGTGCCAGCACCTCTACCCCTCGAGACACCGGGGAGCTGTTTTTT.

The chain is built from TRBV14 and TRBJ2-2; D may be TRBD1 (5 bases). V gave up 1 base and J gave up 5 bases, with 8 bases separating them. CDR3 length: 14 residues. In germline, CDR1 is SGHDN, CDR2 FVKESK. DNA of the CDR3: TGTGCCAGCAGCCAAGGACAGTATACCGGGGAGCTGTTTTTT. This translates into CASSQGQYTGELFF. Together with reference TRBV14 and TRBJ2-2, the CDR3 gives the full variable domain: EAGVTQFPSHSVIEKGQTVTLRCDPISGHDNLYWYRRVMGKEIKFLLHFVKESKQDESGMPNNRFLAERTGGTYSTLKVQPAELEDSGVYFCASSQGQYTGELFFGEGSRLTVL.

About this clone itself: This sample also contains other DNA sequences that code for the same CDR3. The genes are TRBV29-1 and TRBJ2-7; perhaps TRBD1 as D (6 bases). V was clipped by 6 bases and J by 0 bases, with 9 bases between them. Germline CDR1 reads SQVTM; CDR2 reads ANQGSEA. The CDR3 is 12 residues long. The CDR3 bases are TGCAGCGTAAGACAGGACTCCTACGAGCAGTACTTC. Translating gives CSVRQDSYEQYF.

The chain employs TRBV28 and TRBJ2-5; the match to TRBD1 covers 8 bases. Trimming took 3 bases from V and 5 from J; bases not matched to a gene: 5. Germline V gives CDR1 MDHEN, CDR2 SYDVKM. The CDR3 length is 14 residues. The DNA of the CDR3 is TGTGCCAGCAGTTTTGAAACAGGGGGGGAGACCCAGTACTTC. Amino acid sequence: CASSFETGGETQYF.

This chain uses TRBV2 with TRBJ1-2; 7 bases align to TRBD1. The CDR3 loop spans 12 amino acids. Germline CDR1 SNHLY, CDR2 FYNNEI. J gave up 0 bases and V 10 bases, and 2 bases lay outside the gene matches. CDR3 residues: CAIGTANYGYTF. The CDR3 DNA reads TGTGCCATTGGGACAGCTAACTATGGCTACACCTTC.

The CDR3 nucleotides read TGCGCCAGCAGCCAAACCGGCAAGCAGGGGGCAGGGCAGCCCCAGCATTTT. It encodes CASSQTGKQGAGQPQHF. The rearrangement uses TRBV4-1 and TRBJ1-5, with 8 positions matching TRBD1. CDR1 is MGHRA, CDR2 YSYEKL, per germline. Trimming cost V 2 bases and J 7 bases; bases outside gene matches: 13. This CDR3 spans 17 amino acids.

The chain's CDR3 is CASSDSSPGQGISYEQYF. As DNA, the CDR3 is TGTGCCAGCAGTGACTCGAGCCCCGGACAGGGTATTTCCTACGAGCAGTACTTC. The rearrangement uses TRBV6-4 and TRBJ2-7, with TRBD1 identical over 8 bases. In germline, CDR1 is MRHNA, CDR2 SNTAGT. This CDR3 comprises 18 residues. V lost 0 bases to trimming and J lost 1 base; unmatched junction nucleotides: 11.

The chain has TRBV28 and TRBJ1-5; D gene uncertain. Trimming took off 6 bases at V and 8 bases at J, with 8 bases between the two ends. Germline lookup yields CDR1 MDHEN and CDR2 SYDVKM. The CDR3 sequence is 11 residues long. CDR3 DNA sequence: TGTGCCAGCAGCTTCAGTGAGCCCCAGCATTTT. It is translated as CASSFSEPQHF.

J is TRBJ1-1 and V is TRBV19; D not certain. V was cut by 6 bases and J by 5 bases, with 10 bases left in between. This CDR3 contains 12 residues. Germline V lookup: CDR1 LNHDA, CDR2 SQIVND (reference sequence). DNA for the CDR3: TGTGCCAGTAGGAGGGTGGAAACTGAAGCTTTCTTT. It encodes CASRRVETEAFF.

The chain combines TRBV19 with TRBJ1-5; TRBD1 matches 7 bases. There are 15 residues in the CDR3. V lost 6 bases and J lost 2; bases outside the gene matches: 7. CDR1 LNHDA and CDR2 SQIVND come from the germline V gene (reference sequence). DNA for the CDR3: TGTGCCAGTAGCCACAGGGGCCGGGGCAATCAGCCCCAGCATTTT. This codes for CASSHRGRGNQPQHF.

The chain links TRBV30 to TRBJ2-7; 7 bases are a match to TRBD1. The germline gives CDR1 GTSNPN, CDR2 SVGIG (reference sequence). V gave up 2 bases and J gave up 4 bases; unmatched junction bases: 5. This CDR3 contains 13 residues. For the CDR3, the DNA is TGTGCCTGGAGTAGGCAGGGGGTTTACGAGCAGTACTTC. It yields the protein CAWSRQGVYEQYF.

The chain carries TRBV28 and TRBJ2-3; weak D call: TRBD1 (6 bases). Germline lookup yields CDR1 MDHEN and CDR2 SYDVKM. V was trimmed by 7 bases and J by 2 bases, leaving 22 bases between them. This CDR3 is built from 17 residues. The CDR3 DNA sequence: TGTGCCAGCACATCCACTACAGGGACGTGGAACACAGATACGCAGTATTTT. Amino acid sequence: CASTSTTGTWNTDTQYF.

The gene calls are TRBV5-1 and TRBJ2-1, with D hard to call. Trimming left V 2 bases short and J 5 bases short, with 8 bases between. Germline CDR1 is SGHRS and CDR2 is YFSETQ. The CDR3 is 13 amino acids. The CDR3 protein is CASSFTADNEQFF. CDR3 DNA sequence: TGCGCCAGCAGCTTCACGGCGGACAATGAGCAGTTCTTC.

This chain links TRBV5-4 with TRBJ1-1; no reliable D call. The germline CDR1 and CDR2 sequences are SGHNT and YYREEE (reference sequence). The CDR3 sequence is 15 residues long. Trimming took 4 bases from V and 3 from J, leaving 16 bases between them. In DNA form, the CDR3 reads TGTGCCAGCAGCCATATATACGGGGAATACACTGAAGCTTTCTTT. Translating gives CASSHIYGEYTEAFF.

The gene calls are TRBV2 and TRBJ2-2; 8 bases match TRBD2. The CDR3 is 16 amino acids. Trimming removed 7 bases from V and 2 bases from J; junction bases left unmatched: 9. Germline CDR1 and CDR2: SNHLY and FYNNEI. The CDR3 DNA sequence: TGTGCCAGCACCCAAGCTGCGGGAGGAAACACCGGGGAGCTGTTTTTT. This encodes CASTQAAGGNTGELFF.

Notes on this clone: Other nucleotide sequences from this sample produce the same CDR3. This chain joins TRBV28 and TRBJ2-7, with 7 bases fitting TRBD2. V was pared by 3 bases and J by 4 bases, with 3 bases of the junction left unmatched. Germline V CDR1 and CDR2: MDHEN, SYDVKM. CDR3 length equals 13 residues. The CDR3 region is CASSLRGNYEQYF. In nucleotides, the CDR3 is TGTGCCAGCAGTTTGCGGGGGAATTACGAGCAGTACTTC. The full variable domain, its missing parts supplied by reference TRBV28 and TRBJ2-7, is DVKVTQSSRYLVKRTGEKVFLECVQDMDHENMFWYRQDPGLGLRLIYFSYDVKMKEKGDIPEGYSVSREKKERFSLILESASTNQTSMYLCASSLRGNYEQYFGPGTRLTVT.

V and J are TRBV5-1 and TRBJ2-7, with TRBD2 matching 9 bases. CDR3 length: 15 amino acids. V dropped 4 bases and J dropped 4; count of bases not matched to a gene: 9. Germline lookup yields CDR1 SGHRS and CDR2 YFSETQ. The CDR3 DNA follows: TGCGCCAGCAGCCCGTATCCGGGACTAGCTTACGAGCAGTACTTC. The encoded protein is CASSPYPGLAYEQYF.

This clone was detected once. The chain couples TRBV28 to TRBJ2-7; maybe TRBD2 (6 bases). V was shortened by 8 bases and J by 5 bases, with 13 bases between the two germline ends. Germline V lookup: CDR1 MDHEN, CDR2 SYDVKM. The length of the CDR3 is 12 residues. The CDR3 loop reads CASGGGTHEQYF. The CDR3 bases are TGTGCCAGCGGTGGAGGGACCCACGAGCAGTACTTC.

The table lists this clone with a count of one. This rearrangement joins TRBV5-1 to TRBJ2-2, with TRBD1 matching over 8 bases. V lost 5 bases to trimming and J lost 5 bases; unmatched junction nucleotides: 8. This CDR3 has 15 residues. Germline V gene data show CDR1 as SGHRS and CDR2 as YFSETQ. CDR3 sequence: CASSPPGGYTGELFF. CDR3 in DNA: TGCGCCAGCAGTCCCCCAGGGGGCTATACCGGGGAGCTGTTTTTT. The full variable domain, in which reference TRBV5-1 and TRBJ2-2 provide the parts outside the CDR3, is KAGVTQTPRYLIKTRGQQVTLSCSPISGHRSVSWYQQTPGQGLQFLFEYFSETQRNKGNFPGRFSGRQFSNSRSEMNVSTLELGDSALYLCASSPPGGYTGELFFGEGSRLTVL.

CDR3 sequence (DNA): TGTGCCAGCTCACCACCAGGCGGGGGTAGCCCCTACGAGCAGTACTTC. This translates into CASSPPGGGSPYEQYF. This rearrangement joins TRBV18 to TRBJ2-5, with 7 positions matching TRBD2. The J call is in doubt because the DNA end fits TRBJ2-7 better. Germline V gene sequence: CDR1 KGHSH, CDR2 LQKENI. The CDR3 consists of 16 residues.

The rearrangement links TRBV5-5 to TRBJ2-7; 7 bases align to TRBD1. This CDR3 has 16 amino acids. J lost 6 bases, V lost 0 bases, and 12 bases had no gene match. Looked up from germline, CDR1 is SGHKS and CDR2 is YYEKEE (reference sequence). This CDR3 reads CASSLAARGSTSEQYF. CDR3 in DNA: TGTGCCAGCAGCTTGGCAGCCAGGGGGTCAACTAGCGAGCAGTACTTC.

V is TRBV7-9 and J is TRBJ1-5, with D hard to call. Trimming cost V 6 bases and J 4 bases, with 13 bases left between them. The germline V gene encodes CDR1 SEHNR and CDR2 FQNEAQ (reference sequence). CDR3 size: 14 residues. For the CDR3, the DNA is TGTGCCAGCAGTTCGGACGGACTAAATCAGCCCCAGCATTTT. Translating it yields CASSSDGLNQPQHF.

V is TRBV4-1 and J is TRBJ2-7; TRBD1 is a possible D gene (6 bases). Germline V gene data show CDR1 as MGHRA and CDR2 as YSYEKL. The CDR3 consists of 15 residues. V shed 0 bases and J shed 2 bases, with 11 bases lying between them. CDR3: CASSQDRQATYEQYF. The CDR3 DNA is TGCGCCAGCAGCCAAGACAGACAGGCAACCTACGAGCAGTACTTC.

The chain recombines TRBV30 with TRBJ2-5; D is perhaps TRBD1 (6 bases). V was clipped by 1 base and J by 2 bases, with 11 bases between them. The CDR3 loop spans 14 amino acids. CDR1 is GTSNPN and CDR2 is SVGIG in the germline V gene (reference sequence). CDR3 nucleotides: TGTGCCTGGAGTGATATAAGGGGGCAAGAGACCCAGTACTTC. Protein product: CAWSDIRGQETQYF. Full variable domain (remainder filled in from reference TRBV30 and TRBJ2-5): SQTIHQWPATLVQPVGSPLSLECTVEGTSNPNLYWYRQAAGRGLQLLFYSVGIGQISSEVPQNLSASRPQDRQFILSSKKLLLSDSGFYLCAWSDIRGQETQYFGPGTRLLVL.

This clone was observed a handful of times. The chain recombines TRBV7-6 with TRBJ2-1; D might be TRBD1 (5 bases). The CDR3 is 15 residues long. The V end was cut by 5 bases, the J end by 3 bases, with 14 bases between. The germline V gene has CDR1 SGHVS and CDR2 FNYEAQ. The CDR3 spells CASSLDRPYYNEQFF. CDR3 sequence (DNA): TGTGCCAGCAGCCTTGACAGACCCTACTACAATGAGCAGTTCTTC.

The V and J genes are TRBV6-6 and TRBJ1-5; tentative D call: TRBD1 (5 bases). Trimming left V 6 bases short and J 0 bases short, with 15 bases between. The CDR3 sequence is 16 residues long. Germline V lookup: CDR1 MNHNY, CDR2 SVGAGI (reference sequence). CDR3 region: CASSRLGGDSNQPQHF. For the CDR3, the DNA is TGTGCCAGCAGCCGACTGGGGGGGGATAGCAATCAGCCCCAGCATTTT.

The V call is TRBV19, the J call TRBJ2-7; weak D call: TRBD2 (6 bases). The V end was cut by 6 bases, the J end by 2 bases, with 17 bases between. Germline CDR1 reads LNHDA; CDR2 reads SQIVND (reference sequence). The CDR3 is 15 amino acids. The CDR3 sequence: CASRSGFSGPYEQYF. The CDR3 nucleotides read TGTGCCAGTAGGTCGGGGTTTAGCGGCCCCTACGAGCAGTACTTC. The full variable domain, with the rest looked up from reference TRBV19 and TRBJ2-7, is DGGITQSPKYLFRKEGQNVTLSCEQNLNHDAMYWYRQDPGQGLRLIYYSQIVNDFQKGDIAEGYSVSREKKESFPLTVTSAQKNPTAFYLCASRSGFSGPYEQYFGPGTRLTVT.

V usage is TRBV27 and J usage is TRBJ2-2; 13 bases match TRBD2. V shed 3 bases, J shed 4 bases, and the junction held 2 bases outside the gene matches. The germline V gene encodes CDR1 MNHEY and CDR2 SMNVEV (reference sequence). The CDR3 is 16 residues long. The DNA of the CDR3 is TGTGCCAGCAGTTTGGGACTAGCGGGGCTCACCGGGGAGCTGTTTTTT. This gives the protein CASSLGLAGLTGELFF.

Only a few counts were recorded for this clone. CDR3: CSGKVGTAMNTEAFF. In DNA, the CDR3 is TGCAGCGGGAAGGTCGGGACAGCCATGAACACTGAAGCTTTCTTT. The chain couples TRBV29-1 to TRBJ1-1; 7 bases are a match to TRBD1. V was clipped by 7 bases and J by 0 bases; unmatched bases: 11. Germline V gene lookup returns CDR1 SQVTM and CDR2 ANQGSEA. The length of the CDR3 is 15 residues.

This rearrangement joins TRBV29-1 to TRBJ2-7, with no clear D. This CDR3 contains 11 residues. CDR1 is SQVTM and CDR2 is ANQGSEA in the germline V gene. V gave up 1 base and J gave up 2 bases, with 3 bases separating them. The CDR3 loop reads CSVEVTYEQYF. CDR3 coding DNA: TGCAGCGTTGAAGTAACCTACGAGCAGTACTTC.

The chain joins TRBV6-6 to TRBJ2-1; TRBD1 matches 7 bases. The CDR3 spans 10 residues. With 8 bases clipped from V and 16 bases from J, the junction kept 8 bases outside the gene matches. From germline, CDR1 is MNHNY and CDR2 SVGAGI (reference sequence). The CDR3 sequence is CASSRDSYFF. The CDR3 DNA reads TGTGCCAGCTCCCGGGACAGTTATTTCTTC.